This TCR beta chain was found in a study of metastatic and nonmetastatic thyroid tumors. About the study: Samples came from malignant and benign thyroid patients, and repertoires were compared across blood and tumor or nodule tissue. Notes on the study in general: When malignant thyroid tumors were compared with benign nodules, TCR beta diversity was reportedly significantly higher in the malignant tumors. This held in both blood and tumor samples.

Germline lookup yields CDR1 MGHRA and CDR2 YSYEKL. V lost 0 bases and J lost 1, with 4 bases in between. The CDR3 sequence is 15 residues long. This clone came up a few times. The antigen is undetermined. There were no patients who had received any treatment before thyroid surgery. TCRdb re-called clones via MiXCR from the PCR reads. The sample has about 30,000 clones; roughly 3.7% are singletons. The J gene is TRBJ2-6, the V gene TRBV4-1; D is undetermined. The source material was blood. This sequence originates from a female donor with papillary thyroid cancer or a benign thyroid nodule (not recorded which). Some clones in this sample may be carry-over from other donors' samples. The DNA for the CDR3 is TGCGCCAGCAGCCAAGACGAGTCTGGGGCCAACGTCCTGACTTTC. This gives the protein CASSQDESGANVLTF.